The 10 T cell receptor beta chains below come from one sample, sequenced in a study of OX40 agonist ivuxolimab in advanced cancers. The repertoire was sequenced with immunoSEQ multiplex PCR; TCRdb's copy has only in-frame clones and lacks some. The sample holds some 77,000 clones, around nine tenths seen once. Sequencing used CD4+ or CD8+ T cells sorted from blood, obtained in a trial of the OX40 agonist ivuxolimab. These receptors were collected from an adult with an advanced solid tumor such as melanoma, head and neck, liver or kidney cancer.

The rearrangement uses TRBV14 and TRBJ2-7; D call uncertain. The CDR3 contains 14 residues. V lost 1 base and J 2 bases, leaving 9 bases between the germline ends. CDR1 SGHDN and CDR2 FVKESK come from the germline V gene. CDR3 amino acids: CASSQGPPPYEQYF. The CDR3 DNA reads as TGTGCCAGCAGCCAAGGGCCCCCACCCTACGAGCAGTACTTC.

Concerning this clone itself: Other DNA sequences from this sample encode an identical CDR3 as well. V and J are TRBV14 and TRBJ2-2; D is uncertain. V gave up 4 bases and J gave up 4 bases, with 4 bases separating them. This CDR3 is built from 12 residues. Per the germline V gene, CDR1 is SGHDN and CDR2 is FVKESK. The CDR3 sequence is CASSPFTGELFF. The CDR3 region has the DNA TGTGCCAGCAGCCCCTTCACCGGGGAGCTGTTTTTT.

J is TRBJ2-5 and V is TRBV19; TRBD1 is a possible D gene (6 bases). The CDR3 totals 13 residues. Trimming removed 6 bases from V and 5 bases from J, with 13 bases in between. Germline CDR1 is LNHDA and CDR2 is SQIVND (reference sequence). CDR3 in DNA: TGTGCCAGTAGCCCGGCAGGGGTGGAGACCCAGTACTTC. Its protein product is CASSPAGVETQYF.

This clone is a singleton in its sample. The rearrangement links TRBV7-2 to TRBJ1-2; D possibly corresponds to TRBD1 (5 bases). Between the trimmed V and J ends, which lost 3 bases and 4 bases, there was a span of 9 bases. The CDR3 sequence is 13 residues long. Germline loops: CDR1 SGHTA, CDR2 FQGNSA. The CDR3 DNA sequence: TGTGCCAGCAGCTTGGGGGGTCTCTATGGCTACACCTTC. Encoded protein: CASSLGGLYGYTF.

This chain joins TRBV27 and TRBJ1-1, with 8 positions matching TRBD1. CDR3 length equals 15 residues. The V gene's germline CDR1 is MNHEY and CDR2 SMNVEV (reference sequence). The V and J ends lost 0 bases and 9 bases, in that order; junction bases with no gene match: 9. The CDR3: CASSLSDRGRGKAFF. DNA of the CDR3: TGTGCCAGCAGTTTATCTGACAGGGGACGGGGAAAAGCTTTCTTT.

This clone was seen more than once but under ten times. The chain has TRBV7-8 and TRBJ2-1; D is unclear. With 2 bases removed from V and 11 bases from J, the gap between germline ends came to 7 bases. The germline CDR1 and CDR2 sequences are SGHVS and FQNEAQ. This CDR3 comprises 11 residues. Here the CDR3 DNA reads TGTGCCAGCAGCTTATATGATAAGCAGTTCTTC. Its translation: CASSLYDKQFF. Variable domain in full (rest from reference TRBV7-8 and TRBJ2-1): GAGVSQSPRYKVAKRGQDVALRCDPISGHVSLFWYQQALGQGPEFLTYFQNEAQLDKSGLPSDRFFAERPEGSVSTLKIQRTQQEDSAVYLCASSLYDKQFFGPGTRLTVL.

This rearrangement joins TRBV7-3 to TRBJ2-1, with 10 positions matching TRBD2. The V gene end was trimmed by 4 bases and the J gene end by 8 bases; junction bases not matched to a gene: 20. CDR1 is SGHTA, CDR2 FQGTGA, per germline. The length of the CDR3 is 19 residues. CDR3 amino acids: CASSSSPPVISGRGDEQFF. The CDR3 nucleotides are TGTGCCAGCAGCTCCTCCCCCCCCGTTATAAGCGGGAGGGGTGATGAGCAGTTCTTC. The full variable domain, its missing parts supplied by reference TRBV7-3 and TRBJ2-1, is GAGVSQTPSNKVTEKGKYVELRCDPISGHTALYWYRQSLGQGPEFLIYFQGTGAADDSGLPNDRFFAVRPEGSVSTLKIQRTERGDSAVYLCASSSSPPVISGRGDEQFFGPGTRLTVL.

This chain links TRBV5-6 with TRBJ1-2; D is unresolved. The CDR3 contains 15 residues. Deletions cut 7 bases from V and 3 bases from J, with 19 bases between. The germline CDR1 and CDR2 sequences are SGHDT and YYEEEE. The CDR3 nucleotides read TGTGCCAGCTTTCGATATCGGTCAAAGGACTATGGCTACACCTTC. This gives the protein CASFRYRSKDYGYTF.

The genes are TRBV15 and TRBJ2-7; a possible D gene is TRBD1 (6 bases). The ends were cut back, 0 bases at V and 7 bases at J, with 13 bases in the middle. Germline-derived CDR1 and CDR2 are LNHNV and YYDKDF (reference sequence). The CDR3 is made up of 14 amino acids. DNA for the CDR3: TGTGCCACCAGCAGAGAAGGGGACATGAGAGAGCAGTACTTC. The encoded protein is CATSREGDMREQYF.

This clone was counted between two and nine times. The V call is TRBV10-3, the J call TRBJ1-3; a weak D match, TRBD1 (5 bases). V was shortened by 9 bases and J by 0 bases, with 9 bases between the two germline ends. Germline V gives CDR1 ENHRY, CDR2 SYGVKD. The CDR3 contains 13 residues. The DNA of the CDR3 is TGTGCCATTGGGGCGATCTCTGGAAACACCATATATTTT. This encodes CAIGAISGNTIYF.